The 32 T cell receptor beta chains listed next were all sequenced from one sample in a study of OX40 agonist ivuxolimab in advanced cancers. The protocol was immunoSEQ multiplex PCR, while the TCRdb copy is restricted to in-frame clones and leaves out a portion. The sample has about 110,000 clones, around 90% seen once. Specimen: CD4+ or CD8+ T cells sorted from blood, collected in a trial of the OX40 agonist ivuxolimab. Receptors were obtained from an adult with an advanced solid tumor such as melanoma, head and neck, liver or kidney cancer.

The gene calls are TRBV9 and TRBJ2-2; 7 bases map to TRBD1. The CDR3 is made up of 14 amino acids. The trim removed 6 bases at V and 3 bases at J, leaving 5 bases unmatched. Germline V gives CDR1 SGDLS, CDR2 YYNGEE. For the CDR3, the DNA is TGTGCCAGCACCTCTGGACAGGACACCGGGGAGCTGTTTTTT. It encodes CASTSGQDTGELFF.

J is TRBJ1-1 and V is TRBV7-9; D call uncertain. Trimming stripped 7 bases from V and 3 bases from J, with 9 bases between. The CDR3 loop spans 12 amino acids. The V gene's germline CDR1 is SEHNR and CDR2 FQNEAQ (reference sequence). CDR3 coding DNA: TGTGCCAGCACTCTCGAATACACTGAAGCTTTCTTT. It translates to CASTLEYTEAFF.

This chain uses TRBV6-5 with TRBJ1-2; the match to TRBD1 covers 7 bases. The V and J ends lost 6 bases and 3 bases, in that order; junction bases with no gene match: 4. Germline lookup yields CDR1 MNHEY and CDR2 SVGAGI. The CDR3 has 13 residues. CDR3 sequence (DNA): TGTGCCAGCAGGTACAGGGGAGACTATGGCTACACCTTC. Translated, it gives CASRYRGDYGYTF.

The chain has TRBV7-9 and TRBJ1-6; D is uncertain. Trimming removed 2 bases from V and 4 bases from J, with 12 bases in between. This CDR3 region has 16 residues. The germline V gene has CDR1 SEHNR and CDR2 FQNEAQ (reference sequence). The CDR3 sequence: CASSLSDLVYNSPLHF. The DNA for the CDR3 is TGTGCCAGCAGCTTATCCGACTTAGTGTATAATTCACCCCTCCACTTT. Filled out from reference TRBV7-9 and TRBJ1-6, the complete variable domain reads DTGVSQNPRHKITKRGQNVTFRCDPISEHNRLYWYRQTLGQGPEFLTYFQNEAQLEKSRLLSDRFSAERPKGSFSTLEIQRTEQGDSAMYLCASSLSDLVYNSPLHFGNGTRLTVT.

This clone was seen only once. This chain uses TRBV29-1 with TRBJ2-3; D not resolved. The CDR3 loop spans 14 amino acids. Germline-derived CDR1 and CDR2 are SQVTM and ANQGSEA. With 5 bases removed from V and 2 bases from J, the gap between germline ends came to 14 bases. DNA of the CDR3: TGCAGCGTTCCTTGGAGCTACACCACAGATACGCAGTATTTT. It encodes CSVPWSYTTDTQYF.

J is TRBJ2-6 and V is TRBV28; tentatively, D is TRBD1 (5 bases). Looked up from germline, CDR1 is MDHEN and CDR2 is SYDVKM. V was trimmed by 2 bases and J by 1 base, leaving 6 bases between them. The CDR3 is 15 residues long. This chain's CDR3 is CASSLPGSGANVLTF. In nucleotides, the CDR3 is TGTGCCAGCAGTTTACCAGGGTCTGGGGCCAACGTCCTGACTTTC.

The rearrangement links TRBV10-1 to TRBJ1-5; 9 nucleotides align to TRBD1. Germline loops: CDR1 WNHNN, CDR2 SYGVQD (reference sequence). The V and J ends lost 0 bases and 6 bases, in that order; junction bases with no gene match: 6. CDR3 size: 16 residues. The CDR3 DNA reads TGCGCCAGCAGTGAGTCCCGGGACAGGGATATTCAGCCCCAGCATTTT. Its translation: CASSESRDRDIQPQHF.

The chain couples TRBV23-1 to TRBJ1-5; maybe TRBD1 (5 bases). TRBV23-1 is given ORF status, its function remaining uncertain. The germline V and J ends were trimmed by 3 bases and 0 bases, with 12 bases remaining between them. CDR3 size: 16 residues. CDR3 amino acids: CASSHYRTVSNQPQHF. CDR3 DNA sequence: TGCGCCAGCAGTCATTACAGGACCGTTAGCAATCAGCCCCAGCATTTT.

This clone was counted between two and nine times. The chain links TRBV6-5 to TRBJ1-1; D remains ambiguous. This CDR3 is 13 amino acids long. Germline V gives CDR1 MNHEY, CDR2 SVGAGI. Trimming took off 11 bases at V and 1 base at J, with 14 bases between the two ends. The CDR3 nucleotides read TGTGCCGCGGGGTTAGGAGCGAACACTGAAGCTTTCTTT. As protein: CAAGLGANTEAFF.

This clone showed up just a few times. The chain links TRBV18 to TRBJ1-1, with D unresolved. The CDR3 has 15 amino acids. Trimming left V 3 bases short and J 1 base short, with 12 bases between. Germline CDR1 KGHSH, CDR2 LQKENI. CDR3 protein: CASSPEIWGNTEAFF. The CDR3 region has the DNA TGTGCCAGCTCACCCGAAATATGGGGGAACACTGAAGCTTTCTTT.

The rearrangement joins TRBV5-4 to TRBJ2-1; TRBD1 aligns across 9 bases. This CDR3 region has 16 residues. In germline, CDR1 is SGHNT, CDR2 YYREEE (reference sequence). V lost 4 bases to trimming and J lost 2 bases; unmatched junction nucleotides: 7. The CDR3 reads CASSASGTGTYNEQFF. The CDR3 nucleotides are TGTGCCAGCAGCGCCTCCGGGACAGGGACCTACAATGAGCAGTTCTTC. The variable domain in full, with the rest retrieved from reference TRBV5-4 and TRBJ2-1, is ETGVTQSPTHLIKTRGQQVTLRCSSQSGHNTVSWYQQALGQGPQFIFQYYREEENGRGNFPPRFSGLQFPNYSSELNVNALELDDSALYLCASSASGTGTYNEQFFGPGTRLTVL.

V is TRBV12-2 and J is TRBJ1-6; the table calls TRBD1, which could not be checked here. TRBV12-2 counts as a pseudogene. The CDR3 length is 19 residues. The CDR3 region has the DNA TGTGCAAGTCGCCGACAGGGAACGTCCCCGAGCTCCTATAATTCACCCCTCCACTTT. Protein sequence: CASRRQGTSPSSYNSPLHF.

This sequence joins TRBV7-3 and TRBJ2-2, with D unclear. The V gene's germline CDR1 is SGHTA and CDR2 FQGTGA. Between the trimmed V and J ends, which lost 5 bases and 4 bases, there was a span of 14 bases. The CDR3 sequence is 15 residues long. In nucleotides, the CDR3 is TGTGCCAGCAGCCCCGGACCGGCTGGCACCGGGGAGCTGTTTTTT. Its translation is CASSPGPAGTGELFF.

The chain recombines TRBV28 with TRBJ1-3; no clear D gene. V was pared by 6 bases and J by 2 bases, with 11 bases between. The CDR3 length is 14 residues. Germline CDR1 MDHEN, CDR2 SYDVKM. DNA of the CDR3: TGTGCCAGCAGCCTAATAGGCGCTGGAAACACCATATATTTT. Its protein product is CASSLIGAGNTIYF.

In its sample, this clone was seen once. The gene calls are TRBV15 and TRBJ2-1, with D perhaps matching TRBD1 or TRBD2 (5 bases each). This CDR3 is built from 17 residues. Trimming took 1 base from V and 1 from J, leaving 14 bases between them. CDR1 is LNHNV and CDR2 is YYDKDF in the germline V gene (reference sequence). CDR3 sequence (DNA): TGTGCCACCAGCAGAGTCCGGGACGGTCGGTCCTACAATGAGCAGTTCTTC. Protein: CATSRVRDGRSYNEQFF. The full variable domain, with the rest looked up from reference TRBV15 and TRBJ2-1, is DAMVIQNPRYQVTQFGKPVTLSCSQTLNHNVMYWYQQKSSQAPKLLFHYYDKDFNNEADTPDNFQSRRPNTSFCFLDIRSPGLGDTAMYLCATSRVRDGRSYNEQFFGPGTRLTVL.

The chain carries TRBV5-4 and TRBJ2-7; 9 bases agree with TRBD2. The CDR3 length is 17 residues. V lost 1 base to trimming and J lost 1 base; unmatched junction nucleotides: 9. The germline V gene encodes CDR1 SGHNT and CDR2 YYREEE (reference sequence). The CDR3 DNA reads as TGTGCCAGCAGCTTGACTAGTGGTAGCGGGGGATCCTACGAGCAGTACTTC. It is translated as CASSLTSGSGGSYEQYF. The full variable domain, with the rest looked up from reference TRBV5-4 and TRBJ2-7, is ETGVTQSPTHLIKTRGQQVTLRCSSQSGHNTVSWYQQALGQGPQFIFQYYREEENGRGNFPPRFSGLQFPNYSSELNVNALELDDSALYLCASSLTSGSGGSYEQYFGPGTRLTVT.

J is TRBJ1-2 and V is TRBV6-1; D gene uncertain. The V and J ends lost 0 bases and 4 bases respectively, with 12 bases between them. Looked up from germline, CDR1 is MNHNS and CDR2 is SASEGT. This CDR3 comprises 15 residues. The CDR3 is CASSEAVGRSYGYTF. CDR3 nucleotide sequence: TGTGCCAGCAGTGAAGCAGTCGGACGCAGCTATGGCTACACCTTC.

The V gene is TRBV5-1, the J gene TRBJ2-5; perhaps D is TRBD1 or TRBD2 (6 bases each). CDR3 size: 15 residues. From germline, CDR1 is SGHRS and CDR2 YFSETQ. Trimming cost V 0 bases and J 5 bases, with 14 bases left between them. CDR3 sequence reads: CASSLAVGGRETQYF. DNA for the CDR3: TGCGCCAGCAGCTTGGCCGTTGGGGGGCGGGAGACCCAGTACTTC.

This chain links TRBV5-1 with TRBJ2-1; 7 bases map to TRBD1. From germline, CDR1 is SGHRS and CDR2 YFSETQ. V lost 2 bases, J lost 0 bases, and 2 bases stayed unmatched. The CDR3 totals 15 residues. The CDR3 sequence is CASSLGGDSYNEQFF. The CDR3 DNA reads TGCGCCAGCAGCTTAGGGGGCGACTCCTACAATGAGCAGTTCTTC. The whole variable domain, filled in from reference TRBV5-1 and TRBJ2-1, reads KAGVTQTPRYLIKTRGQQVTLSCSPISGHRSVSWYQQTPGQGLQFLFEYFSETQRNKGNFPGRFSGRQFSNSRSEMNVSTLELGDSALYLCASSLGGDSYNEQFFGPGTRLTVL.

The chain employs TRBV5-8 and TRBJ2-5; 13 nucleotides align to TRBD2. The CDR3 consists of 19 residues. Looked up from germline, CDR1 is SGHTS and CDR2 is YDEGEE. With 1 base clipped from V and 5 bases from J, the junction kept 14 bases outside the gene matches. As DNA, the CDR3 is TGTGCCAGCAGCTTGCTCGGACTAGCGGGAGTTATCGGGGAGGAGACCCAGTACTTC. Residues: CASSLLGLAGVIGEETQYF.

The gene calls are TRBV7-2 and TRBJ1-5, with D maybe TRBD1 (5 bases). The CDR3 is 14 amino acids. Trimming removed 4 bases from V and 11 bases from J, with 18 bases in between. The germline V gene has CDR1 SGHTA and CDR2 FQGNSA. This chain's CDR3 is CASSSGPGLQAQHF. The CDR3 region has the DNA TGTGCCAGCAGCTCCGGGCCAGGGCTGCAGGCCCAGCATTTT.

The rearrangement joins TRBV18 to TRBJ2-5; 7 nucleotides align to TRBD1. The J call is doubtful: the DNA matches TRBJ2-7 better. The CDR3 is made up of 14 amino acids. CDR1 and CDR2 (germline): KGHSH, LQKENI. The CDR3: CASSTGTAPYEQYF. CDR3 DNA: TGTGCCAGCTCGACCGGGACAGCCCCCTACGAGCAGTACTTC.

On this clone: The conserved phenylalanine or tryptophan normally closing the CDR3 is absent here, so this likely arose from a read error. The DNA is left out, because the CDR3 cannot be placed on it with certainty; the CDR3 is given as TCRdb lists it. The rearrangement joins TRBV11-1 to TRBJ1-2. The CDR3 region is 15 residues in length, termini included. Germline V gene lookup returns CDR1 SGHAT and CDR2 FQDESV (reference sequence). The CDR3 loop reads CASSVVFKAGKTYGY.

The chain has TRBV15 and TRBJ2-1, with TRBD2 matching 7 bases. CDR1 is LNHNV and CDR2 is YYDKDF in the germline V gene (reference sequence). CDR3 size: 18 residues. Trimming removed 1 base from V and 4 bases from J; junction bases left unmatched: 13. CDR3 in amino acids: CATSRGSSGYSSYNEQFF. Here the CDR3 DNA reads TGTGCCACCAGCAGAGGAAGTAGCGGGTATTCCTCTTACAATGAGCAGTTCTTC.

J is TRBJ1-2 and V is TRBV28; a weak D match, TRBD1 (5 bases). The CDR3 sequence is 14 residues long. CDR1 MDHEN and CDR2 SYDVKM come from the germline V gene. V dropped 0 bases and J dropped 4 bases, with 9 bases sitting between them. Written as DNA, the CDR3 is TGTGCCAGCAGTTTATGGCCTGGGGCCTATGGCTACACCTTC. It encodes CASSLWPGAYGYTF.

CDR3 in DNA: TGTGCCAGCAGCGGCGCAGGAGGAGTCGGCACCGGGGAGCTGTTTTTT. It specifies CASSGAGGVGTGELFF. This chain links TRBV11-2 with TRBJ2-2, with D possibly TRBD2 on 5 matching bases. The V end lost 5 bases, the J end lost 4 bases, and 17 bases lay between the germline ends. Germline loops: CDR1 SGHAT, CDR2 FQNNGV. CDR3 length: 16 amino acids.

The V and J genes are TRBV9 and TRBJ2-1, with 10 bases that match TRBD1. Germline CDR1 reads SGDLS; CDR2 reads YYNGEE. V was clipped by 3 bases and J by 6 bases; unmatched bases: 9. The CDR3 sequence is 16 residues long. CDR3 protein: CASSDNLRTGGNEQFF. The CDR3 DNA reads TGTGCCAGCAGCGATAACCTGAGGACAGGGGGCAATGAGCAGTTCTTC. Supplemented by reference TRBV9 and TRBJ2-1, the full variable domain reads DSGVTQTPKHLITATGQRVTLRCSPRSGDLSVYWYQQSLDQGLQFLIQYYNGEERAKGNILERFSAQQFPDLHSELNLSSLELGDSALYFCASSDNLRTGGNEQFFGPGTRLTVL.

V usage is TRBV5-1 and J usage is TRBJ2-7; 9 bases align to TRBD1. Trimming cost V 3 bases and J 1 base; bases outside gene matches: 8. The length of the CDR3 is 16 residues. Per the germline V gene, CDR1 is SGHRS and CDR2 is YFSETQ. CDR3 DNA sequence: TGCGCCAGCAGCTCCCTGGCCGGGACAGGGTCCTACGAGCAGTACTTC. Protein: CASSSLAGTGSYEQYF. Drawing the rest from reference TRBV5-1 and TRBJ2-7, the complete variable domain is KAGVTQTPRYLIKTRGQQVTLSCSPISGHRSVSWYQQTPGQGLQFLFEYFSETQRNKGNFPGRFSGRQFSNSRSEMNVSTLELGDSALYLCASSSLAGTGSYEQYFGPGTRLTVT.

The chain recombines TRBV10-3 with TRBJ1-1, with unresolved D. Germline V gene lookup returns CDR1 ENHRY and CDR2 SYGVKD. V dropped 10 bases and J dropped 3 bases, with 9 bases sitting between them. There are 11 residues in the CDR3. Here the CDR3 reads CASTDDTEAFF. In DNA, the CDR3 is TGTGCCAGCACGGATGACACTGAAGCTTTCTTT.

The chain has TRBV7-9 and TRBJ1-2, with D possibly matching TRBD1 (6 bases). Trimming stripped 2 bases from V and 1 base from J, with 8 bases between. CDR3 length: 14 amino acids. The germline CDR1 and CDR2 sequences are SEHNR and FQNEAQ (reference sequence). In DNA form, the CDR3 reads TGTGCCAGCAGCTTAACAGGGTATAACTATGGCTACACCTTC. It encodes CASSLTGYNYGYTF.

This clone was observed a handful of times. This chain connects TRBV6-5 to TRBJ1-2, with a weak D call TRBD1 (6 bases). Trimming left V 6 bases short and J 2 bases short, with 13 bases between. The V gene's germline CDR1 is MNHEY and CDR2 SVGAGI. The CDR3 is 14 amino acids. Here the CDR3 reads CASRRTERNYGYTF. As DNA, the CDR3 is TGTGCCAGCAGGAGGACAGAGCGCAACTATGGCTACACCTTC.

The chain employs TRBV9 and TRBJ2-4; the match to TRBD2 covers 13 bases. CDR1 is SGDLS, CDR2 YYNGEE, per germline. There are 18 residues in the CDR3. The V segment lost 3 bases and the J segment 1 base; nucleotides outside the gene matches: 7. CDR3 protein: CASSAGLAGVGAKNIQYF. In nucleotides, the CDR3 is TGTGCCAGCAGCGCCGGACTAGCGGGAGTTGGGGCCAAAAACATTCAGTACTTC.